The 14 T cell receptor beta chains below were found in one sample sequenced in a study of regulatory T cells in long-lasting Graves disease. Time point indicated: newly diagnosed GD, antithyroid drugs for less than 3 months. PBMC-extracted RNA yielded the TCR library. Arm-PCR with iRepertoire HTBI primers amplified the CDR3 regions for these TCR beta libraries. Via MiXCR, TCRdb re-called the multiplex PCR reads, giving one row per CDR3 protein. Of around 320,000 distinct CDR3 sequences detected, over 15% appear once; the ten largest clones hold 25% to 30%. These data also formed part of another study, on T cells in Graves' hyperthyroidism and ophthalmopathy.

Sample: peripheral blood mononuclear cells (PBMCs), taken at new diagnosis, from a patient treated with antithyroid drugs. These receptors originate from a man aged 35 to 55 with Graves disease.

This clonotype was recorded at least ten times. This chain joins TRBV2 and TRBJ2-5; 7 nucleotides line up with TRBD2. The CDR3 sequence is 16 residues long. J gave up 1 base and V 3 bases, and 8 bases lay outside the gene matches. Germline CDR1 and CDR2: SNHLY and FYNNEI. In DNA form, the CDR3 reads TGTGCCAGCAGTGATATCATGCGCGGGGGCCAAGAGACCCAGTACTTC. Translated, it gives CASSDIMRGGQETQYF.

The chain joins TRBV27 to TRBJ1-2, with D possibly TRBD1 on 5 matching bases. V was clipped by 3 bases and J by 4 bases, with 9 bases between them. Per the germline V gene, CDR1 is MNHEY and CDR2 is SMNVEV (reference sequence). The CDR3 extends over 13 amino acids. CDR3: CASSLGQTYGYTF. Written as DNA, the CDR3 is TGTGCCAGCAGTTTGGGGCAGACCTATGGCTACACCTTC.

J is TRBJ1-2 and V is TRBV10-3, with D unresolved. The V gene lost 11 bases and the J gene lost 3 bases, with 16 bases spanning the gap. The CDR3 has 13 amino acids. Per the germline V gene, CDR1 is ENHRY and CDR2 is SYGVKD. CDR3 sequence reads: CAPQTTRDYGYTF. The CDR3 DNA is TGTGCCCCCCAGACAACGAGGGACTATGGCTACACCTTC.

This clonotype was counted ten times or more. The CDR3 nucleotides read TGTGCCAGCAGTTCCGCAAGGGGTAATGAAGCTTTCTTT. Encoded protein: CASSSARGNEAFF. V gene TRBV12-3 or TRBV12-4 combines with J gene TRBJ1-1; tentatively, D is TRBD1 (5 bases). V was cut by 4 bases and J by 7 bases, with 13 bases left in between. CDR3 length: 13 residues.

There are many counts of this clonotype. This chain links TRBV29-1 with TRBJ2-3, with D perhaps matching TRBD1 (7 bases). The V end was cut by 8 bases, the J end by 2 bases, with 17 bases between. The CDR3 contains 14 residues. Germline values: CDR1 SQVTM, CDR2 ANQGSEA. The CDR3 DNA follows: TGCAGCCAGGGGGGACAAGGTAACACAGATACGCAGTATTTT. Amino acids: CSQGGQGNTDTQYF.

This clonotype was seen at least ten times. The V call is TRBV2, the J call TRBJ2-3; D is possibly TRBD1 or TRBD2 (6 bases each). Germline V gene sequence: CDR1 SNHLY, CDR2 FYNNEI. This CDR3 is built from 15 residues. The germline V and J ends were trimmed by 8 bases and 2 bases, with 17 bases remaining between them. The chain's CDR3 is CASLNGGRPTDTQYF. Here the CDR3 DNA reads TGTGCCAGCCTGAATGGGGGGCGCCCCACAGATACGCAGTATTTT.

This clonotype came up many times. The rearrangement joins TRBV12-3 or TRBV12-4 to TRBJ2-7; D tentatively reads TRBD1 or TRBD2 (5 bases each). The CDR3 runs 16 residues. V was trimmed by 6 bases and J by 2 bases, leaving 20 bases between them. CDR3 sequence reads: CASSLGGAGAAYEQYF. DNA of the CDR3: TGTGCCAGCAGCCTGGGTGGGGCCGGGGCTGCCTACGAGCAGTACTTC.

The V and J genes are TRBV6-1 and TRBJ1-5; possible D gene TRBD1, 6 bases. CDR1 is MNHNS, CDR2 SASEGT, per germline. The CDR3 is 14 residues long. With 6 bases removed from V and 7 bases from J, the gap between germline ends came to 16 bases. The CDR3 sequence: CASSDGGAQQPQHF. CDR3 coding DNA: TGTGCCAGCAGCGACGGGGGGGCTCAGCAGCCCCAGCATTTT.

V gene TRBV10-2 combines with J gene TRBJ2-3; 7 bases agree with TRBD2. Unmatched junction bases numbered 7, after V lost 4 bases and J lost 3 bases. The length of the CDR3 is 15 residues. Germline-derived CDR1 and CDR2 are WSHSY and SAAADI. The CDR3 nucleotides read TGCGCCAGCAGTGGGTTCAGGGAGGGAACAGATACGCAGTATTTT. It encodes CASSGFREGTDTQYF.

This clonotype was seen a few times. The chain combines TRBV20-1 with TRBJ2-7; D possibly corresponds to TRBD2 (5 bases). V was clipped by 3 bases and J by 0 bases, with 21 bases between them. CDR3 size: 17 residues. Germline CDR1 and CDR2: DFQATT and SNEGSKA (reference sequence). The CDR3 here is CSASGQSGTPSSYEQYF. The CDR3 DNA is TGCAGTGCTAGTGGGCAGTCGGGAACCCCGAGCTCCTACGAGCAGTACTTC.

This chain connects TRBV20-1 to TRBJ2-7; D perhaps matches TRBD2 (5 bases). This CDR3 has 10 amino acids. V lost 5 bases to trimming and J lost 7 bases, with 9 bases between them. Germline V lookup: CDR1 DFQATT, CDR2 SNEGSKA (reference sequence). The CDR3 region is CSAEGREQYF. CDR3 sequence (DNA): TGCAGTGCTGAGGGTCGGGAGCAGTACTTC.

The chain combines TRBV28 with TRBJ2-2; 11 nucleotides line up with TRBD1. The CDR3 length is 15 residues. Germline V CDR1 and CDR2: MDHEN, SYDVKM. V shed 8 bases, J shed 6 bases, and the junction held 8 bases outside the gene matches. The CDR3 DNA sequence: TGTGCCAGCGCGCGGTGGACAGGGGGCGCCGGGGAGCTGTTTTTT. Translated: CASARWTGGAGELFF.

This clonotype was counted at least ten times. This sequence joins TRBV6-1 and TRBJ2-5; 9 positions agree with TRBD2. Germline trimming cut 5 bases from V and 3 bases from J; bases unmatched to any gene: 16. Germline V lookup: CDR1 MNHNS, CDR2 SASEGT. There are 18 residues in the CDR3. This CDR3 reads CASSQVHLVAGAEETQYF. DNA for the CDR3: TGTGCCAGCAGTCAAGTCCATCTTGTAGCGGGGGCGGAAGAGACCCAGTACTTC.

There are many counts of this clonotype. CDR3: CASSTTGGGPPQHF. Written as DNA, the CDR3 is TGTGCCAGCAGCACAACAGGGGGCGGGCCGCCCCAGCATTTT. The rearrangement joins TRBV12-3 or TRBV12-4 to TRBJ1-5; TRBD1 matches 9 bases. The CDR3 length is 14 residues. The J segment lost 9 bases and the V segment lost 6 bases, leaving 9 bases of the junction unmatched.